This T cell receptor beta chain was captured in a study of blood T cell repertoires in COVID-19. As for the study in general: Samples of COVID-19 (acute and convalescent) were obtained from the United States, Italy and Spain. Sample material is recorded as cDNA or gDNA derived from T cells, B-cell-depleted T cells, or PBMCs.

Study processing details: Researchers report that nucleated cell counts were estimated from reference gene primer amplification. The protocol was immunoSEQ multiplex PCR, while the TCRdb copy is restricted to in-frame clones and leaves out a portion. V and J calls and clone size are as listed in that table; D and trimming were resolved from the DNA. The sample shows around 120,000 clones, around 80% of them seen only once. There are 13 residues in the CDR3. After removal of 0 bases from V and 11 bases from J, the junction contained 6 bases not matched to a gene. Germline V gene sequence: CDR1 MNHEY, CDR2 SMNVEV (reference sequence).

The chain couples TRBV27 to TRBJ1-1, with TRBD1 identical over 7 bases. Material for sequencing was peripheral blood. The TCR originated in an elderly woman with acute or convalescent COVID-19. As DNA, the CDR3 is TGTGCCAGCAGTTTATCATTAACAGGGGATGCTTTCTTT. The encoded protein is CASSLSLTGDAFF.